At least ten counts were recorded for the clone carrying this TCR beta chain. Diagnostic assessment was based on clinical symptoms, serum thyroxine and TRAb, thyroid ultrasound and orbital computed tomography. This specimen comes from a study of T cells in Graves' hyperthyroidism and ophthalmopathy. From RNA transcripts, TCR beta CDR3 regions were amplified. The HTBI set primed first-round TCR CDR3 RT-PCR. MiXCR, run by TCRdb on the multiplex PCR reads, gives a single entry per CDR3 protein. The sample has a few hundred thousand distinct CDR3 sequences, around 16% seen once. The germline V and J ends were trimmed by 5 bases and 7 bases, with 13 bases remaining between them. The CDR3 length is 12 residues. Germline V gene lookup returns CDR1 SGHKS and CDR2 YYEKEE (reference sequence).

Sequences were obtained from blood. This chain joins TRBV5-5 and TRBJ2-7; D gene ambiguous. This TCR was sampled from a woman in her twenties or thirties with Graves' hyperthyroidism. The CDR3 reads CASSAPPGEQYF. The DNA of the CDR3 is TGTGCCAGCAGTGCTCCCCCGGGTGAGCAGTACTTC.